A selection of T cell receptor beta chains follows, all from one sample in a study of cytomegalovirus exposure and HLA in healthy donors. TCRdb's copy holds only in-frame clones and misses some; the assay was immunoSEQ multiplex PCR. The table records under 150,000 clones, 9% to 10% of them present only once. The sample comprised PBMCs. The source is a young man in good health and CMV-seronegative. Both conserved end residues are part of each CDR3. Each record gives: D gene, V gene, clone size, J gene, CDR3 DNA, CDR3 protein. A D gene is named only where the DNA matches it firmly. Only some rows state a clone size, as once, few, many or a class for expanded clones.

>NA|TRBV14|few|TRBJ2-3
TGTGCCAGCAGCCAAGGGCTAGCACCTAGCACAGATACGCAGTATTTT
CASSQGLAPSTDTQYF
>NA|TRBV9|few|TRBJ2-5
TGTGCCAGCAGCTCCTCCGGGGGGCTCCAAGAGACCCAGTACTTC
CASSSSGGLQETQYF
>NA|TRBV19|NA|TRBJ2-5
TGTGCCAGTCAACAGGGCAGAGAGACGCAGTACTTC
CASQQGRETQYF
>TRBD1|TRBV5-1|few|TRBJ1-1
TGCGCCAGCAGTACCGGGACAGGGGCTGAAGCTTTCTTT
CASSTGTGAEAFF
>TRBD1|TRBV6-5|few|TRBJ1-1
TGTGCCAGCAGTCGGGACAGGGGCATGAACACTGAAGCTTTCTTT
CASSRDRGMNTEAFF
>NA|TRBV5-1|few|TRBJ2-5
TGCGCCAGCAGCTCGACTAGTATGGGCGAGACCCAGTACTTC
CASSSTSMGETQYF
>TRBD2|TRBV5-6|NA|TRBJ2-2
TGTGCCAGCAGCTTGAAGGGACTAGCGGGTGGCGGGGAGCTGTTTTTT
CASSLKGLAGGGELFF
>NA|TRBV29-1|NA|TRBJ2-5
TGCAGCGTTTCGCGGAAAAAAGAGACCCAGTACTTC
CSVSRKKETQYF
>TRBD1|TRBV28|few|TRBJ2-4
TGTGCCACCCTAGACAGGGGCCCCTCGGGGATTCAGTACTTC
CATLDRGPSGIQYF
>TRBD1|TRBV5-6|few|TRBJ2-1
TGTGCCAGCAGCTTCGACAGGGGGCTGTTCAATGAGCAGTTCTTC
CASSFDRGLFNEQFF
>TRBD1|TRBV6-5|NA|TRBJ1-4
TGTGCCAGCAGTTACGAGAGACAGGGAACAAAACTGTTTTTT
CASSYERQGTKLFF
>TRBD1|TRBV5-1|few|TRBJ1-1
TGCGCCAGCAGCGGAAGTGCCAAATTACAGGGGGCAAAGACGAACACTGAAGCTTTCTTT
CASSGSAKLQGAKTNTEAFF
>NA|TRBV30|few|TRBJ2-3
TGTGCCTGGACCCACGGAAGGCCGGGGTCAGATACGCAGTATTTT
CAWTHGRPGSDTQYF
>NA|TRBV6-5|few|TRBJ2-2
TGTGCCAGCAGTACCCAGGGATCGAACACCGGGGAGCTGTTTTTT
CASSTQGSNTGELFF
>TRBD1|TRBV18|few|TRBJ1-1
TGTGCCAGCTCACCAATCCCAGGGGGCACTGAAGCTTTCTTT
CASSPIPGGTEAFF
>TRBD2|TRBV25-1|few|TRBJ2-2
TGTGCCAAGACTAGCGGGGGGACCGGGGAGCTGTTTTTT
CAKTSGGTGELFF
>NA|TRBV29-1|few|TRBJ2-2
TGCAGCGTTGAGACGGGACTTCAGGGATCGAACACCGGGGAGCTGTTTTTT
CSVETGLQGSNTGELFF
>NA|TRBV29-1|NA|TRBJ2-7
TGCAGCGTACAACAGGGCTACGAGCAGTACTTC
CSVQQGYEQYF
>NA|TRBV7-2|few|TRBJ2-7
TGTGCCAGCAGCTTGGGGGCGGTTAGCTCCTACGAGCAGTACTTC
CASSLGAVSSYEQYF
>TRBD2|TRBV11-3|few|TRBJ2-3
TGTGCCAGCAGTCGACTAGCGGGAGAGCTCACAGATACGCAGTATTTT
CASSRLAGELTDTQYF
>TRBD1|TRBV6-1|few|TRBJ1-1
TGTGCCAGCAAAGCCCTGGACAGGGGGGAAATTTTCTTT
CASKALDRGEIFF
>NA|TRBV19|NA|TRBJ2-5
TGTGCCAGTAGTATTCGGTACGGGTACCAAGAGACCCAGTACTTC
CASSIRYGYQETQYF
>TRBD2|TRBV5-1|NA|TRBJ2-4
TGCGCCAGCAGCTTGCGGGGGGAGTCCCCTTTAAACATTCAGTACTTC
CASSLRGESPLNIQYF
>TRBD1|TRBV2|NA|TRBJ2-5
TGTGCCAGCAATCAGGACAGGCAAGAGACCCAGTACTTC
CASNQDRQETQYF
>NA|TRBV19|few|TRBJ1-1
TGTGCCAGTAGGGTACCGGGGAACACTGAAGCTTTCTTT
CASRVPGNTEAFF
>TRBD1|TRBV5-1|NA|TRBJ2-4
TGCGCCAGCAGCCTACGACAGGGGCTAGCCAAAAACATTCAGTACTTC
CASSLRQGLAKNIQYF
>TRBD1|TRBV14|few|TRBJ1-5
TGTGCCAGCGGCGACAGGGCTATGGTAGGACAGCCCCAGCATTTT
CASGDRAMVGQPQHF
>NA|TRBV18|few|TRBJ2-6
TGTGCCAGCTCACCTCTTGGGTTCTCTGGCAGGCCCTCTGGGGCCAACGTCCTGACTTTC
CASSPLGFSGRPSGANVLTF
>NA|TRBV5-4|few|TRBJ1-2
TGTGCCAGCAGCTTGCTCGGGGGGCGCGGCTACACCTTC
CASSLLGGRGYTF
>TRBD1|TRBV2|NA|TRBJ2-5
TGTGCCAGCAGTGAGGATTTGGGACAGTGGTTAGAGACCCAGTACTTC
CASSEDLGQWLETQYF
>TRBD1|TRBV4-1|NA|TRBJ1-4
TGCGCCAGCAGCCGGGACAGGGGAGAAGAAAAACTGTTTTTT
CASSRDRGEEKLFF
>TRBD1|TRBV6-1|few|TRBJ2-4
TGTGCCAGCAGTGACCGGACAGGGGGCGCGAGAAACATTCAGTACTTC
CASSDRTGGARNIQYF
>NA|TRBV11-3|NA|TRBJ1-1
TGTGCCAGCAGCTTAGACGGGGGGGTGAACACTGAAGCTTTCTTT
CASSLDGGVNTEAFF
>NA|TRBV5-4|NA|TRBJ2-7
TGTGCCAGCAGCCAAGGGGACGAGCAGTACTTC
CASSQGDEQYF
>NA|TRBV4-1|few|TRBJ2-7
TGCGCCAGCAGCCAAGCCGACTTCCTGGGGAGCTCCTACGAGCAGTACTTC
CASSQADFLGSSYEQYF
>NA|TRBV6-1|few|TRBJ1-5
TGTGCCAGCAGTGAACATCGGGGGATTAATAGCAATCAGCCCCAGCATTTT
CASSEHRGINSNQPQHF
>NA|TRBV28|few|TRBJ2-2
TGTGCCAGCAGTCCGGACAGGAACACCGGGGAGCTGTTTTTT
CASSPDRNTGELFF
>NA|TRBV4-1|few|TRBJ1-2
TGCGCCAGCAGCCTAGCCGGGGTTAACTATGGCTACACCTTC
CASSLAGVNYGYTF
>TRBD1|TRBV19|NA|TRBJ2-2
TGTGCCAGTAGTACGATAGCCGGGACAGTATTCCCCGGGGAGCTGTTTTTT
CASSTIAGTVFPGELFF
>NA|TRBV5-1|few|TRBJ2-1
TGCGCCAGCAGCTTGAAGCTAGCTTACAATGAGCAGTTCTTC
CASSLKLAYNEQFF
>NA|TRBV2|NA|TRBJ1-5
TGTGCCAGCAGTGAAGCCCTCGGGCCCCAGCATTTT
CASSEALGPQHF
>NA|TRBV9|NA|TRBJ2-3
TGTGCCAGCAGCGTAGAGAGAGGGGATACGCAGTATTTT
CASSVERGDTQYF
>NA|TRBV30|few|TRBJ1-5
TGTGCCTGGGCTCAGGGAGGGCGTCAGCCCCAGCATTTT
CAWAQGGRQPQHF
>NA|TRBV29-1|few|TRBJ1-1
TGCAGCGTTGAAGACTTAAGGGGTGAAGCTTTCTTT
CSVEDLRGEAFF
>NA|TRBV7-2|NA|TRBJ2-1
TGTGCCAGCAGCTTAGAGGCTAGAGGCTACAATGAGCAGTTCTTC
CASSLEARGYNEQFF
>TRBD2|TRBV9|NA|TRBJ2-3
TGTGCCAGCAGCGCTCGACTAGCGGGGGGGCCCTCAGATACGCAGTATTTT
CASSARLAGGPSDTQYF
>NA|TRBV11-3|few|TRBJ2-2
TGTGCCACCCCCGAGGGAACCGGGGAGCTGTTTTTT
CATPEGTGELFF
>NA|TRBV7-2|NA|TRBJ2-5
TGTGCCAGCAGCCAAGACAGAACCGCGGGGCAGTACTTC
CASSQDRTAGQYF